The sequence of this T cell receptor (beta chain) was determined in a study of blood T cell repertoires in COVID-19. Data came from immunoSEQ multiplex PCR; TCRdb stores just in-frame clones and leaves some out. The profile shows roughly 200,000 clones, roughly 89% of them singletons. The CDR3 loop spans 16 amino acids. Germline V gene lookup returns CDR1 KGHDR and CDR2 SFDVKD. Unmatched junction bases numbered 9, after V lost 5 bases and J lost 0 bases. This TCR was recovered from a man between 18 and 35 years old with acute COVID-19. This chain uses TRBV24-1 with TRBJ2-7; 7 nucleotides line up with TRBD1. Sequences were obtained from PBMCs or T cells enriched from blood (not recorded which). CDR3 in amino acids: CATSALTGADSYEQYF. In nucleotides, the CDR3 is TGTGCCACCAGTGCTCTCACAGGGGCCGACTCCTACGAGCAGTACTTC.